The clone carrying this T cell receptor (beta chain) turned up a few times. No antigen is known for it. Sequencing was performed with immunoSEQ multiplex PCR; in TCRdb, only in-frame clones are kept and a portion is missing. The sample has just over 3,000 clones, approximately 23% seen once. The V and J ends lost 5 bases and 0 bases, in that order; junction bases with no gene match: 12. The length of the CDR3 is 20 residues. This entry belongs to a study of T cells in localized non-small cell lung cancer. Findings of the study overall: In adjacent lung, a median roughly 53 of the top 100 tumor clones were found.

The sequence came from a woman aged 40-70 years with stage I lung adenocarcinoma. The gene calls are TRBV6-7 and TRBJ2-2; 13 bases match TRBD2. TRBV6-7 counts as an open reading frame of uncertain function. The source material was lung tumor tissue, sampled before any cancer treatment. CDR3 nucleotide sequence: TGTGCCAGCAGTCCTCGCCCTCGGACTAGCGGGAGAACGAACACCGGGGAGCTGTTTTTT. As protein: CASSPRPRTSGRTNTGELFF.